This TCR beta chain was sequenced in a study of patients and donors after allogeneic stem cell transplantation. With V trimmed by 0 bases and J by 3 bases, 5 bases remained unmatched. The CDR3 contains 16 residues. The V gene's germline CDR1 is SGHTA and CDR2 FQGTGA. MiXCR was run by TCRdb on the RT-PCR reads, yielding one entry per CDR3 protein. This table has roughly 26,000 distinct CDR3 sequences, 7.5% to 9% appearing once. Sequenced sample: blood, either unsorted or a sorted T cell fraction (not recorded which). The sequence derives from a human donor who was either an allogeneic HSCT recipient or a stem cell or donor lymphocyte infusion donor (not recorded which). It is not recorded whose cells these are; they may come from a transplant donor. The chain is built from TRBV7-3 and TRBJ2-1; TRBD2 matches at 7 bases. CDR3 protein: CASSLTTGGDYNEQFF. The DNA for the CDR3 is TGTGCCAGCAGCTTAACTACGGGGGGAGACTACAATGAGCAGTTCTTC. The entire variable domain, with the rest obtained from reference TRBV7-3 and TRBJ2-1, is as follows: GAGVSQTPSNKVTEKGKYVELRCDPISGHTALYWYRQSLGQGPEFLIYFQGTGAADDSGLPNDRFFAVRPEGSVSTLKIQRTERGDSAVYLCASSLTTGGDYNEQFFGPGTRLTVL.